This T cell receptor (beta chain) was captured in a study of shared clonotypes between healthy human individuals. About the research overall: The plates for each donor numbered three CD4 naive, three CD4 memory, two CD8 naive and one CD8 memory.

Points on this clone: Its antigen is undetermined.

TCRdb's copy holds only in-frame clones and misses some; the assay was immunoSEQ multiplex PCR. The sample includes some 1 million clones, 70% to 80% seen only once; the top ten take about 1.5%. Germline V gives CDR1 MNHNY, CDR2 SVGAGI (reference sequence). The CDR3 contains 15 residues. The ends were cut back, 8 bases at V and 2 bases at J, with 19 bases in the middle. Study results and caveats: Compared with memory subsets, naive subsets generally had larger estimated richness.

The sequence derives from a man younger than 35 in good health. The chain combines TRBV6-6 with TRBJ2-7, with D perhaps matching TRBD2 (6 bases). Sequencing was carried out using memory CD4+ T cells sorted from blood. Subset described: CD45RA-negative fraction. CDR3 DNA sequence: TGTGCCAGCGGAGGGATTGTGACTAATCCCTACGAGCAGTACTTC. This gives the protein CASGGIVTNPYEQYF.